The next 7 T cell receptor beta chains were all read from a single sample in a study of blood T cells in healthy people across ages. Through a sample-barcoded 5' primer and a J-beta primer mix, a second PCR was run for 7 to 11 cycles. TCRdb re-called the 5' RACE reads with MiXCR, one entry per CDR3 protein. The table lists fewer than 950,000 distinct CDR3 sequences, 30% to 45% of them singletons. The sample comprised blood. The origin of the receptors is a man between 18 and 35 years old in good health.

J is TRBJ2-1 and V is TRBV6-2 or TRBV6-3; the match to TRBD2 covers 12 bases. In germline, CDR1 is MNHEY, CDR2 SVGEGT. V lost 8 bases and J lost 3; bases outside the gene matches: 8. CDR3 length equals 16 residues. The DNA of the CDR3 is TGTGCCAGCTCACCTGTGGGACTAGCGGGCTACAATGAGCAGTTCTTC. Residues: CASSPVGLAGYNEQFF.

V and J are TRBV19 and TRBJ1-1; D is unclear. The V end was cut by 3 bases, the J end by 7 bases, with 18 bases between. This CDR3 is 15 amino acids long. Germline assignment: CDR1 LNHDA and CDR2 SQIVND (reference sequence). The CDR3 nucleotides are TGTGCCAGTAGTATGAGTCCAGCGACTGGAAGTGAAGCTTTCTTT. Residues: CASSMSPATGSEAFF.

This clonotype was seen repeatedly, ten times or more. This chain uses TRBV3-1 with TRBJ1-2; no firm D call. The CDR3 is 16 residues long. Deletions cut 1 base from V and 0 bases from J, with 12 bases between. Germline assignment: CDR1 LGHDT and CDR2 YNNKEL (reference sequence). The CDR3 DNA reads TGTGCCAGCAGCCAAGTTAGGACGGGAGCTAACTATGGCTACACCTTC. Translating it yields CASSQVRTGANYGYTF.

V is TRBV4-2 and J is TRBJ1-1; D unresolved. CDR1 is LGHNA, CDR2 YNFKEQ, per germline. Trimming removed 1 base at V and 4 bases at J, with 10 bases between. The CDR3 is made up of 14 amino acids. CDR3 protein: CASSQGQSATEAFF. The CDR3 DNA follows: TGTGCCAGCAGCCAAGGTCAGTCCGCCACTGAAGCTTTCTTT.

The table lists this clonotype with a few counts. This sequence joins TRBV19 and TRBJ2-1; 8 bases align to TRBD2. This CDR3 comprises 15 residues. Germline trimming cut 9 bases from V and 4 bases from J; bases unmatched to any gene: 11. Germline CDR1 is LNHDA and CDR2 is SQIVND (reference sequence). The CDR3 loop reads CASIDPGGAYNEQFF. CDR3 sequence (DNA): TGTGCCAGCATCGACCCCGGGGGGGCGTACAATGAGCAGTTCTTC.

This clonotype was counted many times. V usage is TRBV20-1 and J usage is TRBJ2-1, with a tentative D call TRBD2 (6 bases). The CDR3 has 16 amino acids. V was cut by 0 bases and J by 7 bases, with 19 bases left in between. Germline values: CDR1 DFQATT, CDR2 SNEGSKA (reference sequence). Written as DNA, the CDR3 is TGCAGTGCTAGAGATGGGCTTCGGCCGGAGGGTAATGAGCAGTTCTTC. Translation gives CSARDGLRPEGNEQFF.

The V call is TRBV20-1, the J call TRBJ1-1, with a possible D match to TRBD1 (6 bases). The CDR3 consists of 13 residues. V lost 6 bases and J 0 bases, leaving 11 bases between the germline ends. CDR1 DFQATT and CDR2 SNEGSKA come from the germline V gene (reference sequence). CDR3 in amino acids: CSAARQVNTEAFF. The CDR3 nucleotides read TGCAGTGCAGCTCGACAGGTGAACACTGAAGCTTTCTTT.